The 25 T cell receptor beta chains given below trace back to one sample, sequenced in a study of control samples from healthy donors and cancer patients. Measured with immunoSEQ multiplex PCR; TCRdb has only the in-frame clones, and not every one. The sample lists 390,000 or so clones, 75% to 95% occurring once. The sample was PBMCs. The receptor set was obtained from a man aged 35 to 55 with head and neck cancer.

About this clone: Relative to the germline gene, one junction end is altered; a read error may explain this. This chain uses TRBV7-7 with TRBJ2-3, with TRBD1 identical over 8 bases. Germline V CDR1 and CDR2: SSHAT, FNYEAQ (reference sequence). This CDR3 is 18 amino acids long. In DNA form, the CDR3 reads TGTGCTAGCAGCTTATTAGCAAGCGCAGGGGGCCCCACAGATACGCAGTATTTT. It translates to CASSLLASAGGPTDTQYF.

The chain recombines TRBV10-3 with TRBJ1-5, with D unresolved. CDR1 is ENHRY, CDR2 SYGVKD, per germline. Trimming pared 4 bases from V and 3 bases from J, leaving 4 bases between. CDR3 length: 12 residues. CDR3: CAISVSNQPQHF. CDR3 in DNA: TGTGCCATCAGTGTATCCAATCAGCCCCAGCATTTT.

This chain connects TRBV19 to TRBJ1-3; no clear D gene. This CDR3 has 15 residues. CDR1 and CDR2 from the germline V gene are LNHDA and SQIVND (reference sequence). V lost 4 bases and J lost 0, with 10 bases in between. In nucleotides, the CDR3 is TGTGCCAGTAGTAAAGGGCAGACCTCTGGAAACACCATATATTTT. This translates into CASSKGQTSGNTIYF.

This clone has only a few counts. Other DNA sequences of this sample code for an identical CDR3. The chain joins TRBV18 to TRBJ1-1; D unresolved. The CDR3 is 11 residues long. V was trimmed by 2 bases and J by 3 bases, leaving 1 base between them. Per germline, CDR1 KGHSH and CDR2 LQKENI. The CDR3 nucleotides read TGTGCCAGCTCACCAGACACTGAAGCTTTCTTT. It codes for CASSPDTEAFF. Full variable domain (outside the CDR3, taken from reference TRBV18 and TRBJ1-1): NAGVMQNPRHLVRRRGQEARLRCSPMKGHSHVYWYRQLPEEGLKFMVYLQKENIIDESGMPKERFSAEFPKEGPSILRIQQVVRGDSAAYFCASSPDTEAFFGQGTRLTVV.

This chain joins TRBV28 and TRBJ2-1; D is perhaps TRBD2 (5 bases). V lost 4 bases and J lost 11, with 18 bases in between. The CDR3 has 14 amino acids. Germline CDR1 and CDR2: MDHEN and SYDVKM. The CDR3 is CASSSPTTDSQQFF. CDR3 sequence (DNA): TGTGCCAGCAGTTCACCCACCACGGACTCCCAGCAGTTCTTC.

The chain couples TRBV19 to TRBJ1-5; 8 bases line up with TRBD1. The CDR3 is 15 amino acids. V lost 7 bases and J lost 4; bases outside the gene matches: 9. Per germline, CDR1 LNHDA and CDR2 SQIVND (reference sequence). In DNA, the CDR3 is TGTGCCAGTACAGGAGGACAGGGTGGGAATCAGCCCCAGCATTTT. Encoded protein: CASTGGQGGNQPQHF. The full variable domain, completed using reference TRBV19 and TRBJ1-5, is DGGITQSPKYLFRKEGQNVTLSCEQNLNHDAMYWYRQDPGQGLRLIYYSQIVNDFQKGDIAEGYSVSREKKESFPLTVTSAQKNPTAFYLCASTGGQGGNQPQHFGDGTRLSIL.

The chain couples TRBV28 to TRBJ2-3; D may be TRBD1 (7 bases). The CDR3 length is 15 residues. Trimming shortened V by 5 bases and J by 4 bases, and 16 bases separated the two germline ends. Germline values: CDR1 MDHEN, CDR2 SYDVKM. This CDR3 is CASSPAQGEADTQYF. For the CDR3, the DNA is TGTGCCAGCAGTCCAGCCCAGGGGGAGGCAGATACGCAGTATTTT.

The chain is built from TRBV6-5 and TRBJ1-1; D uncertain. CDR1 MNHEY and CDR2 SVGAGI come from the germline V gene. This CDR3 is built from 16 residues. The ends were cut back, 4 bases at V and 1 base at J, with 16 bases in the middle. The CDR3 DNA sequence: TGTGCCAGCAGTTCAACCGACGGTGTAAGGAACACTGAAGCTTTCTTT. The encoded protein is CASSSTDGVRNTEAFF.

This clone was detected once. J is TRBJ2-5 and V is TRBV7-8; D perhaps matches TRBD1 (6 bases). Looked up from germline, CDR1 is SGHVS and CDR2 is FQNEAQ. The CDR3 covers 14 residues. The V end was cut by 5 bases, the J end by 7 bases, with 17 bases between. The CDR3 DNA reads as TGTGCCAGCAGCGCAGAGACAGGTCGGGGGACCCAGTACTTC. Translating it yields CASSAETGRGTQYF. The variable domain in full, with the rest retrieved from reference TRBV7-8 and TRBJ2-5, is GAGVSQSPRYKVAKRGQDVALRCDPISGHVSLFWYQQALGQGPEFLTYFQNEAQLDKSGLPSDRFFAERPEGSVSTLKIQRTQQEDSAVYLCASSAETGRGTQYFGPGTRLLVL.

The chain uses TRBV5-4 and TRBJ1-1, with 9 nucleotides matching TRBD1. The V gene's germline CDR1 is SGHNT and CDR2 YYREEE (reference sequence). The ends lost 4 bases at V and 1 base at J; junction bases unmatched: 8. This CDR3 comprises 16 residues. The CDR3 reads CASSRKQGASNTEAFF. The CDR3 nucleotides read TGTGCCAGCAGCCGAAAACAGGGGGCCTCGAACACTGAAGCTTTCTTT.

The chain has TRBV4-3 and TRBJ1-2; 7 bases agree with TRBD1. With V trimmed by 0 bases and J by 4 bases, 11 bases remained unmatched. The CDR3 totals 17 residues. Per germline, CDR1 LGHNA and CDR2 YSLEER. The CDR3 loop reads CASSQDRLAGGFYGYTF. CDR3 sequence (DNA): TGCGCCAGCAGCCAAGACCGGTTAGCAGGGGGATTCTATGGCTACACCTTC.

The gene calls are TRBV5-1 and TRBJ2-2; D could derive from TRBD1 or TRBD2 (5 bases each). The CDR3 spans 15 residues. CDR1 is SGHRS, CDR2 YFSETQ, per germline. V lost 4 bases and J 6 bases, leaving 16 bases between the germline ends. This CDR3 is CASSLRARGPGELFF. In nucleotides, the CDR3 is TGCGCCAGCAGCCTGAGGGCAAGGGGTCCCGGGGAGCTGTTTTTT. Full variable domain (outside the CDR3, taken from reference TRBV5-1 and TRBJ2-2): KAGVTQTPRYLIKTRGQQVTLSCSPISGHRSVSWYQQTPGQGLQFLFEYFSETQRNKGNFPGRFSGRQFSNSRSEMNVSTLELGDSALYLCASSLRARGPGELFFGEGSRLTVL.

This clone was detected once. V is TRBV7-8 and J is TRBJ2-3; D remains unclear. The ends were cut back, 6 bases at V and 9 bases at J, with 13 bases in the middle. Germline CDR1 and CDR2: SGHVS and FQNEAQ. The CDR3 is 12 amino acids. The CDR3 is CASRSQVWTQYF. In DNA, the CDR3 is TGTGCCAGCAGATCTCAGGTGTGGACGCAGTATTTT.

The V gene is TRBV18, the J gene TRBJ2-7; D uncertain. The CDR3 extends over 15 amino acids. CDR1 is KGHSH, CDR2 LQKENI, per germline. V lost 6 bases to trimming and J lost 6 bases, with 21 bases between them. The CDR3 nucleotides read TGTGCCAGCTCCCCCAGGTGGGCAGGTTCGTCCGAGCAGTACTTC. Translated: CASSPRWAGSSEQYF.

The chain uses TRBV19 and TRBJ1-1, with D possibly TRBD1 on 5 matching bases. Germline CDR1 and CDR2: LNHDA and SQIVND (reference sequence). The CDR3 is 16 amino acids. V was trimmed by 3 bases and J by 1 base, leaving 15 bases between them. CDR3 in DNA: TGTGCCAGTAGTATCTCCAGGGCAAAGGCGAACACTGAAGCTTTCTTT. Encoded protein: CASSISRAKANTEAFF.

This chain links TRBV7-2 with TRBJ2-7, with 14 bases fitting TRBD2. The CDR3 runs to 16 residues. V shed 2 bases, J shed 3 bases, and the junction held 3 bases outside the gene matches. Germline CDR1 is SGHTA and CDR2 is FQGNSA. The CDR3 sequence is CASSLRLAGGHYEQYF. The CDR3 DNA follows: TGTGCCAGCAGCTTAAGACTAGCGGGGGGGCACTACGAGCAGTACTTC.

The chain carries TRBV18 and TRBJ2-1; no firm D call. The CDR3 extends over 16 amino acids. Germline assignment: CDR1 KGHSH and CDR2 LQKENI. V lost 2 bases, J lost 0 bases, and 11 bases lay in between. In DNA, the CDR3 is TGTGCCAGCTCACCAGGACCACCGGGCTCCTACAATGAGCAGTTCTTC. Amino acids: CASSPGPPGSYNEQFF.

The genes are TRBV2 and TRBJ1-1, with D possibly matching TRBD1 (6 bases). Trimming stripped 6 bases from V and 0 bases from J, with 14 bases between. CDR3 length: 15 amino acids. CDR1 is SNHLY and CDR2 is FYNNEI in the germline V gene. The CDR3 DNA follows: TGTGCCAGCAGGGGACACCAGTTCTTGAACACTGAAGCTTTCTTT. This sequence encodes CASRGHQFLNTEAFF.

The gene calls are TRBV6-5 and TRBJ1-1; tentative D call: TRBD1 (6 bases). The germline V gene has CDR1 MNHEY and CDR2 SVGAGI. The germline V and J ends were trimmed by 2 bases and 7 bases, with 17 bases remaining between them. The CDR3 covers 15 residues. CDR3 nucleotide sequence: TGTGCCAGCAGTTACACATCAGGGGACCCGCTTGAAGCTTTCTTT. Its protein is CASSYTSGDPLEAFF.

The chain has TRBV24-1 and TRBJ1-4, with D maybe TRBD1 (5 bases). The CDR3 spans 15 residues. The germline V and J ends were trimmed by 2 bases and 3 bases, with 9 bases remaining between them. CDR1 KGHDR and CDR2 SFDVKD come from the germline V gene. The CDR3 DNA is TGTGCCACCAGTGATTCAGGGTTTCCTAATGAAAAACTGTTTTTT. This encodes CATSDSGFPNEKLFF.

The V and J genes are TRBV11-2 and TRBJ2-1; no definite D call. Per germline, CDR1 SGHAT and CDR2 FQNNGV. CDR3 length: 13 residues. Between the trimmed V and J ends, which lost 1 base and 6 bases, there was a span of 7 bases. This CDR3 reads CASSLGRFNEQFF. The CDR3 DNA sequence: TGTGCCAGCAGCTTAGGGCGGTTCAATGAGCAGTTCTTC. Full variable domain (outside the CDR3, taken from reference TRBV11-2 and TRBJ2-1): EAGVAQSPRYKIIEKRQSVAFWCNPISGHATLYWYQQILGQGPKLLIQFQNNGVVDDSQLPKDRFSAERLKGVDSTLKIQPAKLEDSAVYLCASSLGRFNEQFFGPGTRLTVL.

V and J are TRBV9 and TRBJ2-1; 14 bases agree with TRBD2. The V gene's germline CDR1 is SGDLS and CDR2 YYNGEE. This CDR3 is built from 16 residues. Germline trimming cut 4 bases from V and 6 bases from J; bases unmatched to any gene: 6. This chain's CDR3 is CASSLGTSGRVNEQFF. Here the CDR3 DNA reads TGTGCCAGCAGCTTAGGGACTAGCGGGAGAGTCAATGAGCAGTTCTTC.

V gene TRBV4-1 combines with J gene TRBJ1-1; 7 positions agree with TRBD1. CDR3 length: 14 residues. In germline, CDR1 is MGHRA, CDR2 YSYEKL. V gave up 2 bases and J gave up 6 bases; unmatched junction bases: 6. The CDR3 DNA reads TGCGCCAGCAGCCAAAGAGACAGGGCCGCTGAAGCTTTCTTT. It specifies CASSQRDRAAEAFF.

CDR3 protein: CASSQGPAGTSYNEQFF. The CDR3 region has the DNA TGCGCCAGCAGCCAGGGACCAGCGGGGACCTCCTACAATGAGCAGTTCTTC. This rearrangement joins TRBV4-3 to TRBJ2-1; 7 bases line up with TRBD2. The germline V gene encodes CDR1 LGHNA and CDR2 YSLEER. Trimming cost V 3 bases and J 0 bases; bases outside gene matches: 8. The CDR3 contains 17 residues.

This clone showed up just a few times. DNA for the CDR3: TGTGCCAGCAGCGTAAGCGGGACAGGGGATCAGCCCCAGCATTTT. It yields the protein CASSVSGTGDQPQHF. This chain uses TRBV9 with TRBJ1-5; TRBD1 matches 10 bases. V lost 1 base to trimming and J lost 5 bases; unmatched junction nucleotides: 3. Germline V gives CDR1 SGDLS, CDR2 YYNGEE. The length of the CDR3 is 15 residues.